The 3 T cell receptor beta chains in this list originate from one sample, sequenced in a study of blood T cells in healthy people across ages. Then a second PCR, running about 6 to 12 cycles, was carried out with a sample-barcoded 5' primer and a J-beta primer mix. Each CDR3 protein is one row after TCRdb ran MiXCR on the 5' RACE reads. Of about a million distinct CDR3 sequences in the sample, just over 50% were seen once. Input material: blood. These receptors all come from a woman aged 55 to 70 in good health.

The chain links TRBV6-5 to TRBJ2-5, with TRBD2 matching 8 bases. The CDR3 loop spans 12 amino acids. V dropped 8 bases and J dropped 11; count of bases not matched to a gene: 10. CDR1 is MNHEY, CDR2 SVGAGI, per germline. The CDR3 region has the DNA TGTGCCAGCGGCGAGCGGGAGTATGAGCAGTACTTC. This encodes CASGEREYEQYF.

This clonotype was picked up a small number of times. J is TRBJ2-5 and V is TRBV12-3 or TRBV12-4; D is undetermined. Matching the DNA end better, TRBJ2-7 makes the J call doubtful. CDR3 length: 13 residues. CDR3 protein: CASSLAPKGEQYF. CDR3 bases: TGTGCCAGCAGTTTAGCGCCAAAAGGCGAGCAGTACTTC.

This chain uses TRBV29-1 with TRBJ1-2, with 9 bases that match TRBD1. Looked up from germline, CDR1 is SQVTM and CDR2 is ANQGSEA. The CDR3 loop spans 14 amino acids. Trimming at V came to 5 bases and at J to 7 bases, leaving 11 bases not matched to a gene. The CDR3 loop is CSVPARQGVGGYTF. In DNA, the CDR3 is TGCAGCGTTCCCGCTCGACAGGGGGTGGGTGGCTACACCTTC.